This T cell receptor (beta chain) is drawn from a study of cytomegalovirus exposure and HLA in healthy donors. Overall study findings and caveats: Under in vitro conditions, three CMV-associated chains were confirmed as specific for CMV antigens.

As regards this clone: Its antigen is unidentified.

Method: immunoSEQ multiplex PCR; TCRdb's copy keeps in-frame clones and lacks some. Among about 200,000 clones listed, around four fifths were seen once. Deletions cut 6 bases from V and 5 bases from J, with 16 bases between. Germline assignment: CDR1 MNHEY and CDR2 SMNVEV (reference sequence). This CDR3 spans 15 amino acids. This chain connects TRBV27 to TRBJ2-2; a weak D match, TRBD2 (5 bases). Sequencing used PBMCs. The TCR comes from a woman between 18 and 30 years old in good health and CMV-seronegative. The CDR3 region is CASSPLGSGTGELFF. The CDR3 nucleotides read TGTGCCAGCAGCCCCCTGGGGAGCGGTACCGGGGAGCTGTTTTTT.